One and the same sample provided the 27 T cell receptor beta chains below, sequenced in a study of human T cells and chemical hapten exposure. Using its own MiXCR run on the RACE reads, TCRdb lists one record per CDR3 protein. The table includes about 58,000 distinct CDR3 sequences, around 12% detected once. Time point specified: patch test 3, about 24 weeks after DPC sensitization. Treatment of the sample: therapeutic diphenylcyclopropenone sensitization with weekly scalp DPC. Material: whole blood, obtained in connection with sensitization to the hapten diphenylcyclopropenone (DPC). These receptors were obtained from a man under 40 with alopecia areata. Some clones in this sample may be carry-over from other donors' samples.

This clonotype was counted a few times. This chain links TRBV7-2 with TRBJ2-3; D might be TRBD1 (6 bases). CDR3 length: 15 amino acids. Germline CDR1 reads SGHTA; CDR2 reads FQGNSA. Trimming removed 3 bases at V and 0 bases at J, with 10 bases between. CDR3 region: CASSFQGSSTDTQYF. For the CDR3, the DNA is TGTGCCAGCAGCTTCCAGGGGTCTAGCACAGATACGCAGTATTTT.

The CDR3 loop reads CAWSELDNQPQHF. The CDR3 DNA follows: TGTGCCTGGAGCGAACTAGACAATCAGCCCCAGCATTTT. The chain is built from TRBV30 and TRBJ1-5; D is uncertain. V was trimmed by 3 bases and J by 3 bases, leaving 9 bases between them. This CDR3 is built from 13 residues. Germline CDR1 is GTSNPN and CDR2 is SVGIG (reference sequence). The full variable domain, completed using reference TRBV30 and TRBJ1-5, is SQTIHQWPATLVQPVGSPLSLECTVEGTSNPNLYWYRQAAGRGLQLLFYSVGIGQISSEVPQNLSASRPQDRQFILSSKKLLLSDSGFYLCAWSELDNQPQHFGDGTRLSIL.

This clonotype was detected many times. The gene calls are TRBV2 and TRBJ1-1; 9 nucleotides match TRBD1. CDR3 length: 13 residues. The germline V gene encodes CDR1 SNHLY and CDR2 FYNNEI. V gave up 4 bases and J gave up 4 bases; unmatched junction bases: 1. The CDR3 region has the DNA TGTGCCAGCAGTGGGACAGGGGTCACTGAAGCTTTCTTT. Its protein product is CASSGTGVTEAFF.

This clonotype was seen more than once but under ten times. This chain connects TRBV27 to TRBJ2-2; D might be TRBD2 (6 bases). V was cut by 1 base and J by 1 base, with 7 bases left in between. Germline CDR1 MNHEY, CDR2 SMNVEV (reference sequence). The CDR3 has 15 amino acids. Written as DNA, the CDR3 is TGTGCCAGCAGTTTATGGGGGGTGAACACCGGGGAGCTGTTTTTT. Translated, it gives CASSLWGVNTGELFF.

This chain uses TRBV4-1 with TRBJ2-7, with TRBD1 identical over 7 bases. Per the germline V gene, CDR1 is MGHRA and CDR2 is YSYEKL. The CDR3 contains 17 residues. J was trimmed by 1 base and V by 3 bases; bases with no gene match: 12. The CDR3 loop reads CASSQPVAGGRSYEQYF. CDR3 DNA: TGCGCCAGCAGCCAGCCCGTTGCAGGGGGAAGGTCCTACGAGCAGTACTTC.

The V gene is TRBV27, the J gene TRBJ2-7; D remains unclear. Trimming took 6 bases from V and 2 from J, leaving 14 bases between them. The germline V gene has CDR1 MNHEY and CDR2 SMNVEV (reference sequence). The CDR3 contains 14 residues. The DNA for the CDR3 is TGTGCCAGCAGATGGGGTTCGTATGCCTACGAGCAGTACTTC. It is translated as CASRWGSYAYEQYF.

The chain links TRBV5-6 to TRBJ1-2; no clear D gene. The CDR3 consists of 14 residues. Trimming took off 4 bases at V and 1 base at J, with 11 bases between the two ends. Germline loops: CDR1 SGHDT, CDR2 YYEEEE. The CDR3 protein is CASSRAVVNYGYTF. The CDR3 DNA reads TGTGCCAGCAGCCGAGCTGTTGTTAACTATGGCTACACCTTC.

This clonotype has only a few counts. V is TRBV11-2 and J is TRBJ2-5; D is uncertain. The CDR3 totals 11 residues. Germline V gene lookup returns CDR1 SGHAT and CDR2 FQNNGV. V was pared by 5 bases and J by 1 base, with 2 bases between. The CDR3 loop reads CASSAQETQYF. The CDR3 DNA reads as TGTGCCAGCAGCGCCCAAGAGACCCAGTACTTC.

The chain is built from TRBV29-1 and TRBJ1-2; D not resolved. The V gene's germline CDR1 is SQVTM and CDR2 ANQGSEA. The CDR3 runs to 14 residues. The ends were cut back, 2 bases at V and 1 base at J, with 11 bases in the middle. The CDR3 protein is CSVEKLDFNYGYTF. CDR3 DNA: TGCAGCGTTGAAAAGCTGGATTTTAACTATGGCTACACCTTC.

The chain uses TRBV3-1 and TRBJ2-1, with D maybe TRBD2 (5 bases). Per germline, CDR1 LGHDT and CDR2 YNNKEL (reference sequence). There are 16 residues in the CDR3. V shed 3 bases and J shed 0 bases, with 12 bases lying between them. DNA for the CDR3: TGTGCCAGCAGCCAGAGGGCCTCGAGCTCCTACAATGAGCAGTTCTTC. As protein: CASSQRASSSYNEQFF.

At least ten counts were recorded for this clonotype. V gene TRBV12-3 or TRBV12-4 combines with J gene TRBJ2-7; D not certain. Trimming removed 5 bases at V and 6 bases at J, with 17 bases between. The CDR3 has 14 amino acids. The CDR3 sequence: CASSPLMWGFEQYF. As DNA, the CDR3 is TGTGCCAGCAGTCCCCTAATGTGGGGATTCGAGCAGTACTTC.

This clonotype was detected only a few times. The chain links TRBV3-1 to TRBJ2-1; 15 bases map to TRBD2. CDR1 and CDR2 from the germline V gene are LGHDT and YNNKEL (reference sequence). The ends lost 0 bases at V and 4 bases at J; junction bases unmatched: 7. This CDR3 is built from 19 residues. The CDR3 here is CASSQERGLAGGGYNEQFF. The CDR3 nucleotides read TGTGCCAGCAGCCAAGAACGGGGACTAGCGGGGGGTGGTTACAATGAGCAGTTCTTC.

In this sample, this clonotype turned up many times. The chain joins TRBV6-1 to TRBJ1-6, with D possibly being TRBD1 (6 bases). Germline CDR1 is MNHNS and CDR2 is SASEGT. V was pared by 7 bases and J by 7 bases, with 17 bases between. There are 15 residues in the CDR3. The CDR3 reads CASKVLGQRNSPLHF. DNA for the CDR3: TGTGCCAGCAAGGTTCTCGGACAGAGGAATTCACCCCTCCACTTT.

The J gene is TRBJ2-1, the V gene TRBV11-3; D possibly matches TRBD1 or TRBD2 (5 bases each). The CDR3 has 13 amino acids. Germline V CDR1 and CDR2: SGHNT, YENEEA. With 5 bases removed from V and 9 bases from J, the gap between germline ends came to 14 bases. The CDR3, as DNA: TGTGCCAGCAGCCCGGGGCCTGGGCGTGAGCAGTTCTTC. Protein: CASSPGPGREQFF.

This clonotype has just a few counts. The chain uses TRBV21-1 and TRBJ2-7; the D call TRBD2 from the table was never checked on the DNA. TRBV21-1 corresponds to a pseudogene. This CDR3 is built from 16 residues. CDR3 nucleotide sequence: TGTGCCAGCAGCTCCCGGACTAGCGGGGGCCCCTACGAGCAGTACTTC. Encoded protein: CASSSRTSGGPYEQYF.

This clonotype was seen a single time. This sequence joins TRBV29-1 and TRBJ1-1, with unresolved D. V shed 5 bases and J shed 0 bases, with 10 bases lying between them. The CDR3 covers 13 residues. Germline CDR1 reads SQVTM; CDR2 reads ANQGSEA. CDR3 region: CSVWRKLNTEAFF. In DNA, the CDR3 is TGCAGCGTTTGGAGGAAGCTGAACACTGAAGCTTTCTTT.

This clonotype was recorded many times. The chain combines TRBV28 with TRBJ2-2, with D possibly being TRBD2 (5 bases). The CDR3 consists of 11 residues. Germline CDR1 and CDR2: MDHEN and SYDVKM. Trimming shortened V by 4 bases and J by 14 bases, and 11 bases separated the two germline ends. The chain's CDR3 is CASSSDWRLFF. The DNA of the CDR3 is TGTGCCAGCAGTTCGGACTGGCGACTGTTTTTT.

This clonotype was seen more than once but under ten times. This chain connects TRBV28 to TRBJ2-3; weak D call: TRBD2 (6 bases). Per the germline V gene, CDR1 is MDHEN and CDR2 is SYDVKM. The CDR3 runs 13 residues. Trimming pared 6 bases from V and 3 bases from J, leaving 10 bases between. CDR3 sequence reads: CASRNGGTDTQYF. The CDR3 DNA is TGTGCCAGCAGAAACGGGGGAACAGATACGCAGTATTTT.

This clonotype was picked up a small number of times. This sequence joins TRBV5-1 and TRBJ2-4; possibly TRBD2 for D (6 bases). CDR3 length: 15 residues. Germline CDR1 is SGHRS and CDR2 is YFSETQ. Trimming removed 1 base at V and 5 bases at J, with 13 bases between. In DNA, the CDR3 is TGCGCCAGCAGCTTGCAGGCGGGAACCGAAAACATTCAGTACTTC. As protein: CASSLQAGTENIQYF.

This clonotype appeared once. The chain is built from TRBV12-3 or TRBV12-4 and TRBJ1-5, with unresolved D. This CDR3 has 16 amino acids. Trimming pared 6 bases from V and 2 bases from J, leaving 17 bases between. For the CDR3, the DNA is TGTGCCAGCAGCCCGGTTCGCACTCGGGGCAATCAGCCCCAGCATTTT. The encoded protein is CASSPVRTRGNQPQHF.

This clonotype has ten or more counts. The rearrangement links TRBV18 to TRBJ2-5; D might be TRBD1 (6 bases). The CDR3 loop spans 15 amino acids. Germline V CDR1 and CDR2: KGHSH, LQKENI. V was trimmed by 2 bases and J by 1 base, leaving 11 bases between them. This CDR3 reads CASSPITGLQETQYF. CDR3 DNA sequence: TGTGCCAGCTCACCAATCACAGGGCTCCAAGAGACCCAGTACTTC.

This clonotype was seen a few times. The V gene is TRBV6-2 or TRBV6-3, the J gene TRBJ1-4; D gene unclear. CDR1 is MNHEY, CDR2 SVGEGT, per germline. The germline V and J ends were trimmed by 7 bases and 8 bases, with 20 bases remaining between them. The CDR3 runs 15 residues. The CDR3 DNA reads as TGTGCCAGCACTCGACGGACGACCGTCGAGGAAAAACTGTTTTTT. Protein: CASTRRTTVEEKLFF.

This clonotype has more than one count but fewer than ten. The chain couples TRBV27 to TRBJ1-5; D unresolved. CDR1 and CDR2 from the germline V gene are MNHEY and SMNVEV (reference sequence). The CDR3 sequence is 12 residues long. V was pared by 4 bases and J by 4 bases, with 5 bases between. The CDR3 reads CASSSPNQPQHF. The DNA of the CDR3 is TGTGCCAGCAGTTCCCCGAATCAGCCCCAGCATTTT.

The V and J genes are TRBV6-2 or TRBV6-3 and TRBJ1-5; D is perhaps TRBD1 (6 bases). Germline V CDR1 and CDR2: MNHEY, SVGEGT. V shed 1 base and J shed 5 bases, with 24 bases lying between them. The CDR3 covers 19 residues. The DNA for the CDR3 is TGTGCCAGCAGTTACTACGCGGGTTGGGGGGGCTATGGCGATCAGCCCCAGCATTTT. Translating gives CASSYYAGWGGYGDQPQHF.

The chain recombines TRBV7-2 with TRBJ2-3; D ambiguous. Germline CDR1 SGHTA, CDR2 FQGNSA. V was trimmed by 3 bases and J by 4 bases, leaving 8 bases between them. This CDR3 is 13 amino acids long. CDR3 protein: CASSFKGADTQYF. CDR3 sequence (DNA): TGTGCCAGCAGCTTCAAGGGCGCAGATACGCAGTATTTT.

At least ten counts were recorded for this clonotype. The J gene is TRBJ2-1, the V gene TRBV2; TRBD1 might be the D (6 bases). The V end lost 2 bases, the J end lost 8 bases, and 16 bases lay between the germline ends. This CDR3 has 15 residues. CDR1 is SNHLY and CDR2 is FYNNEI in the germline V gene. This CDR3 is CASSERDTGWYEQFF. The CDR3 region has the DNA TGTGCCAGCAGTGAACGGGACACCGGTTGGTATGAGCAGTTCTTC.

The CDR3 sequence: CASREAGVETQYF. The CDR3 DNA reads TGTGCCAGCCGAGAAGCGGGGGTAGAGACCCAGTACTTC. The gene calls are TRBV6-6 and TRBJ2-5; 8 positions match TRBD2. Germline CDR1 and CDR2: MNHNY and SVGAGI (reference sequence). The CDR3 contains 13 residues. V shed 8 bases and J 4 bases; nucleotides not matched to a gene: 6.